The 26 T cell receptor beta chains presented below share a single source sample, sequenced in a study of T cells in Graves' hyperthyroidism and ophthalmopathy. RNA transcripts gave rise to amplified TCR beta CDR3 regions. HTBI primers were the set used in a first-round RT-PCR of the TCR CDR3. TCRdb reprocessed the multiplex PCR reads with MiXCR, giving one entry per CDR3 protein. The table includes around 600,000 distinct CDR3 sequences, around 13% detected once. The source material was blood. These receptors originate from a woman aged 45-59 years with Graves' ophthalmopathy.

Of note for this clonotype: Possible read error: a much larger clone is one base away. J is TRBJ1-2 and V is TRBV6-1; a possible D gene is TRBD1 (5 bases). Germline CDR1 and CDR2: MNHNS and SASEGT. Trimming took 10 bases from V and 1 from J, leaving 13 bases between them. This CDR3 is built from 13 residues. CDR3 sequence (DNA): TGTGCCAACAGGATGGACCTTAACTATGGCTACACCTTC. It yields the protein CANRMDLNYGYTF.

The chain employs TRBV10-3 and TRBJ2-1, with D maybe TRBD2 (6 bases). This CDR3 is built from 16 residues. With 4 bases removed from V and 6 bases from J, the gap between germline ends came to 19 bases. The germline V gene has CDR1 ENHRY and CDR2 SYGVKD. CDR3 residues: CAISAQLGGTPNEQFF. The CDR3 bases are TGTGCCATCAGTGCCCAGTTGGGCGGGACCCCCAATGAGCAGTTCTTC.

This clonotype was seen a handful of times. This may be a read error: a much more frequent sequence differs by one nucleotide. The V call is TRBV5-1, the J call TRBJ2-2, with 7 bases identical to TRBD2. The CDR3 extends over 15 amino acids. Germline V gene lookup returns CDR1 SGHRS and CDR2 YFSETQ. The CDR3 sequence: CASSLPAGNTGELSF. CDR3 in DNA: TGCGCCAGCAGCTTGCCAGCGGGGAACACCGGGGAGCTGTCTTTT.

In this sample, this clonotype turned up many times. The chain couples TRBV6-2 or TRBV6-3 to TRBJ2-7, with TRBD2 matching over 14 bases. The CDR3 covers 17 residues. Trimming took 6 bases from V and 4 from J; bases not matched to a gene: 11. CDR1 MNHEY and CDR2 SVGEGT come from the germline V gene. CDR3 protein: CASSPGTSGSRLYEQYF. The CDR3 DNA is TGTGCCAGCAGCCCCGGGACTAGCGGGAGTCGTTTATACGAGCAGTACTTC.

This clonotype occurred a few times. V and J are TRBV5-5 and TRBJ1-3; D gene uncertain. The V and J ends lost 0 bases and 0 bases respectively, with 7 bases between them. The germline V gene has CDR1 SGHKS and CDR2 YYEKEE (reference sequence). The CDR3 covers 15 residues. The CDR3, as DNA: TGTGCCAGCAGCTTGGCCTTTGCCTCTGGAAACACCATATATTTT. As protein: CASSLAFASGNTIYF.

This clonotype has a count of ten or more. The chain recombines TRBV15 with TRBJ2-1; D remains ambiguous. Germline CDR1 and CDR2: LNHNV and YYDKDF (reference sequence). The V end lost 4 bases, the J end lost 7 bases, and 14 bases lay between the germline ends. The CDR3 has 14 amino acids. The chain's CDR3 is CATSMDRPGNEQFF. DNA of the CDR3: TGTGCCACCAGCATGGATCGCCCTGGGAATGAGCAGTTCTTC.

Note on this clonotype: The junction shows a germline mismatch at one end, possibly a read error. V gene TRBV6-1 combines with J gene TRBJ2-5; TRBD2 agrees at 10 bases. Per germline, CDR1 MNHNS and CDR2 SASEGT. CDR3 length: 15 amino acids. CDR3 in amino acids: CASSQAGGKRETQYF. The CDR3 nucleotides are TGTGCCAGCAGTCAAGCGGGAGGGAAGAGGGAGACCCAGTACTTC.

The chain joins TRBV15 to TRBJ2-3; D is possibly TRBD1 (5 bases). V was cut by 0 bases and J by 3 bases, with 10 bases left in between. The CDR3 contains 15 residues. Looked up from germline, CDR1 is LNHNV and CDR2 is YYDKDF (reference sequence). The DNA of the CDR3 is TGTGCCACCAGCAGAGATTCGCAGGGAACAGATACGCAGTATTTT. Residues: CATSRDSQGTDTQYF. The full variable domain, rest sourced from reference TRBV15 and TRBJ2-3, is DAMVIQNPRYQVTQFGKPVTLSCSQTLNHNVMYWYQQKSSQAPKLLFHYYDKDFNNEADTPDNFQSRRPNTSFCFLDIRSPGLGDTAMYLCATSRDSQGTDTQYFGPGTRLTVL.

This clonotype has a count of ten or more. V gene TRBV3-1 combines with J gene TRBJ2-1, with D uncertain. Germline CDR1 LGHDT, CDR2 YNNKEL (reference sequence). The CDR3 is made up of 13 amino acids. V lost 0 bases and J lost 10, with 10 bases in between. The CDR3 sequence is CASSQDPNGEQFF. CDR3 coding DNA: TGTGCCAGCAGCCAAGACCCCAATGGGGAGCAGTTCTTC.

This clonotype was recorded a few times. V is TRBV5-6 and J is TRBJ1-3; no clear D gene. V was shortened by 1 base and J by 0 bases, with 23 bases between the two germline ends. Germline CDR1 and CDR2: SGHDT and YYEEEE. The CDR3 runs 20 residues. This chain's CDR3 is CASSLFLLGTTVNSGNTIYF. CDR3 bases: TGTGCCAGCAGCTTGTTTTTGTTGGGTACGACGGTAAACTCTGGAAACACCATATATTTT.

This clonotype turned up a few times. The chain couples TRBV14 to TRBJ1-1, with a tentative D call TRBD1 (5 bases). V dropped 1 base and J dropped 5 bases, with 11 bases sitting between them. The CDR3 extends over 14 amino acids. In germline, CDR1 is SGHDN, CDR2 FVKESK. The CDR3 spells CASSQGGLGTEAFF. The CDR3 DNA follows: TGTGCCAGCAGCCAAGGGGGACTTGGGACTGAAGCTTTCTTT.

The rearrangement uses TRBV15 and TRBJ2-7; D is possibly TRBD2 (5 bases). CDR1 LNHNV and CDR2 YYDKDF come from the germline V gene (reference sequence). V was shortened by 0 bases and J by 6 bases, with 12 bases between the two germline ends. There are 14 residues in the CDR3. The CDR3 nucleotides read TGTGCCACCAGCAGAGAAAGAGGGTACGGCGAGCAGTACTTC. Protein product: CATSRERGYGEQYF.

This clonotype came up many times. The chain is built from TRBV11-1 and TRBJ2-7; 7 nucleotides align to TRBD1. V dropped 4 bases and J dropped 3; count of bases not matched to a gene: 6. Germline lookup yields CDR1 SGHAT and CDR2 FQDESV (reference sequence). The CDR3 has 14 residues. CDR3 amino acids: CASSWDSGRYEQYF. Here the CDR3 DNA reads TGTGCCAGCAGCTGGGACAGTGGTCGCTACGAGCAGTACTTC.

This clonotype was seen repeatedly, ten times or more. This chain uses TRBV12-3 or TRBV12-4 with TRBJ2-7; perhaps D is TRBD1 or TRBD2 (6 bases each). Between the trimmed V and J ends, which lost 6 bases and 2 bases, there was a span of 11 bases. The CDR3 contains 13 residues. The CDR3 spells CASRRDIAYEQYF. The CDR3 DNA is TGTGCCAGCAGGCGGGACATCGCCTACGAGCAGTACTTC.

This clonotype was recorded many times. This sequence joins TRBV6-1 and TRBJ2-5; tentative D call: TRBD1 (7 bases). The CDR3 consists of 13 residues. The V end was cut by 5 bases, the J end by 5 bases, with 12 bases between. Germline CDR1 MNHNS, CDR2 SASEGT. CDR3 bases: TGTGCCAGCAGTTCCCCAGGGGGGGAGACCCAGTACTTC. Translated: CASSSPGGETQYF.

This clonotype was found many times. The genes are TRBV27 and TRBJ2-5, with a tentative D call TRBD2 (6 bases). The CDR3 has 17 residues. Trimming pared 0 bases from V and 0 bases from J, leaving 14 bases between. The germline V gene has CDR1 MNHEY and CDR2 SMNVEV (reference sequence). CDR3 coding DNA: TGTGCCAGCAGTTTATCCGTCCTAGCGAGGTACCAAGAGACCCAGTACTTC. This sequence encodes CASSLSVLARYQETQYF.

The V and J genes are TRBV7-3 and TRBJ1-1, with TRBD1 identical over 8 bases. Germline CDR1 SGHTA, CDR2 FQGTGA. The CDR3 has 15 residues. With 3 bases clipped from V and 1 base from J, the junction kept 4 bases outside the gene matches. CDR3 bases: TGTGCCAGCAGCTTGGCAGGGGGCTGGAACACTGAAGCTTTCTTT. Encoded protein: CASSLAGGWNTEAFF. Full variable domain (missing parts from reference TRBV7-3 and TRBJ1-1): GAGVSQTPSNKVTEKGKYVELRCDPISGHTALYWYRQSLGQGPEFLIYFQGTGAADDSGLPNDRFFAVRPEGSVSTLKIQRTERGDSAVYLCASSLAGGWNTEAFFGQGTRLTVV.

This clonotype was seen many times. The chain recombines TRBV12-3 or TRBV12-4 with TRBJ2-7, with unresolved D. V lost 1 base, J lost 6 bases, and 13 bases lay in between. The CDR3 has 14 residues. Here the CDR3 reads CASSLGVSLAEQYF. CDR3 nucleotides: TGTGCCAGCAGTTTAGGAGTTAGTCTGGCCGAGCAGTACTTC.

This clonotype was detected a few times. The chain uses TRBV6-1 and TRBJ1-4; 10 positions agree with TRBD1. V trimming: 7 bases; J trimming: 3 bases; junction bases outside the gene matches: 20. The germline V gene encodes CDR1 MNHNS and CDR2 SASEGT. This CDR3 contains 20 residues. The CDR3 coding sequence is TGTGCCAGCACCCCACGCTCGGACAGGGGGACATTTGGGGCTAATGAAAAACTGTTTTTT. Translating it yields CASTPRSDRGTFGANEKLFF.

This clonotype was seen many times. The chain joins TRBV20-1 to TRBJ2-1; 8 positions match TRBD2. Trimming removed 5 bases from V and 6 bases from J; junction bases left unmatched: 9. This CDR3 has 14 amino acids. The germline V gene has CDR1 DFQATT and CDR2 SNEGSKA (reference sequence). The CDR3 DNA reads as TGCAGTGCTTATAGCGGGGCCGCCGGCAATGAGCAGTTCTTC. Translating gives CSAYSGAAGNEQFF.

This clonotype was detected many times. This rearrangement joins TRBV28 to TRBJ1-1; D uncertain. V was cut by 4 bases and J by 4 bases, with 13 bases left in between. This CDR3 spans 14 amino acids. Germline lookup yields CDR1 MDHEN and CDR2 SYDVKM. The DNA of the CDR3 is TGTGCCAGCAGTTCCCCCCACAGTTTCACTGAAGCTTTCTTT. This encodes CASSSPHSFTEAFF.

This clonotype has at least ten counts. The chain employs TRBV5-1 and TRBJ1-3; 8 nucleotides line up with TRBD1. Looked up from germline, CDR1 is SGHRS and CDR2 is YFSETQ. CDR3 length equals 15 residues. After removal of 4 bases from V and 1 base from J, the junction contained 4 bases not matched to a gene. The chain's CDR3 is CASSTDRGSGNTIYF. The CDR3 bases are TGCGCCAGCAGCACAGACAGGGGTTCTGGAAACACCATATATTTT.

This clonotype has more than one count but fewer than ten. This chain uses TRBV5-4 with TRBJ2-2, with D hard to call. V dropped 4 bases and J dropped 5 bases, with 15 bases sitting between them. Germline V CDR1 and CDR2: SGHNT, YYREEE (reference sequence). The CDR3 is 15 amino acids. The CDR3 bases are TGTGCCAGCAGCCGCGATTTGATGGGGACCGGGGAGCTGTTTTTT. Its protein product is CASSRDLMGTGELFF.

The sample holds many counts of this clonotype. The chain employs TRBV13 and TRBJ1-1; D gene ambiguous. Germline V gives CDR1 PRHDT, CDR2 FYEKMQ (reference sequence). V lost 7 bases, J lost 2 bases, and 11 bases lay in between. The CDR3 totals 13 residues. As DNA, the CDR3 is TGTGCCAGCACCAAAGCAACTAACACTGAAGCTTTCTTT. Encoded protein: CASTKATNTEAFF.

The chain employs TRBV20-1 and TRBJ2-1; 8 bases agree with TRBD2. The CDR3 length is 15 residues. Germline V gene data show CDR1 as DFQATT and CDR2 as SNEGSKA (reference sequence). J was trimmed by 6 bases and V by 4 bases; bases with no gene match: 11. CDR3 nucleotide sequence: TGCAGTGCTATATACTTGGGGACTAGTACCAATGAGCAGTTCTTC. This encodes CSAIYLGTSTNEQFF.

The V gene is TRBV4-3, the J gene TRBJ1-1; 8 nucleotides align to TRBD1. V trimming: 4 bases; J trimming: 5 bases; junction bases outside the gene matches: 6. This CDR3 region has 14 residues. Germline CDR1 LGHNA, CDR2 YSLEER. The CDR3 loop is CASSPRTGRTEAFF. In DNA form, the CDR3 reads TGCGCCAGCAGCCCACGGACAGGGCGAACTGAAGCTTTCTTT.